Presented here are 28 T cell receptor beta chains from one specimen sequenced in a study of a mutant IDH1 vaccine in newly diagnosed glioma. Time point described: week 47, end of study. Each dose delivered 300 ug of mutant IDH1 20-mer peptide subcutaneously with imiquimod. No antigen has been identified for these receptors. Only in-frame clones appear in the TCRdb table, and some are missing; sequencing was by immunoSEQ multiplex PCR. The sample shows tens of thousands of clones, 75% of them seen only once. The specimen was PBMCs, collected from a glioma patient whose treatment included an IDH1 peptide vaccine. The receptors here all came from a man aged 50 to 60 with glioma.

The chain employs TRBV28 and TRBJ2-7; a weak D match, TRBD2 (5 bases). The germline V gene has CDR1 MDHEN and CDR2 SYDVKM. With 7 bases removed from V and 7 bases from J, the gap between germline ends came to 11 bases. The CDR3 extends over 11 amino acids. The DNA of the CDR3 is TGTGCCAGCATAGATGGAGGTGAGCAGTACTTC. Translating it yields CASIDGGEQYF.

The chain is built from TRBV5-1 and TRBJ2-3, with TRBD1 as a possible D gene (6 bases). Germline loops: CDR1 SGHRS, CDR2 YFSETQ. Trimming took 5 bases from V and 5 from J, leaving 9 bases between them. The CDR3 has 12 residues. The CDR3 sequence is CASRLTGDTQYF. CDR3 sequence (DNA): TGCGCCAGCAGGTTGACAGGAGATACGCAGTATTTT.

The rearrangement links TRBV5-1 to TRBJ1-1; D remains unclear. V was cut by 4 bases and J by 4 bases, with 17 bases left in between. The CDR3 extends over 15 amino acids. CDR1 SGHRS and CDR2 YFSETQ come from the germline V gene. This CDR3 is CASSPRVAEPTEAFF. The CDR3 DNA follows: TGCGCCAGCAGCCCCCGAGTGGCAGAGCCCACTGAAGCTTTCTTT.

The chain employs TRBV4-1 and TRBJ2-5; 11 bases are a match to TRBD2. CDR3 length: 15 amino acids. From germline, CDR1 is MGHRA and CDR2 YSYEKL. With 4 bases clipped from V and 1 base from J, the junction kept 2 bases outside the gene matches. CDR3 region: CASSRLAGSQETQYF. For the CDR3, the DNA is TGCGCCAGCAGCCGACTAGCGGGGTCCCAAGAGACCCAGTACTTC.

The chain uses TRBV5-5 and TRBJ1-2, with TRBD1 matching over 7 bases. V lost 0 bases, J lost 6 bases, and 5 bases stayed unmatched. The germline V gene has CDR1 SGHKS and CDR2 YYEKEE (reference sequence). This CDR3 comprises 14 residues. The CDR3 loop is CASSLARGQHGYTF. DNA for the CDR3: TGTGCCAGCAGCTTGGCGAGGGGGCAACATGGCTACACCTTC. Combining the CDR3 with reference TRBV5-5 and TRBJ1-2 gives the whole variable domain DAGVTQSPTHLIKTRGQQVTLRCSPISGHKSVSWYQQVLGQGPQFIFQYYEKEERGRGNFPDRFSARQFPNYSSELNVNALLLGDSALYLCASSLARGQHGYTFGSGTRLTVV.

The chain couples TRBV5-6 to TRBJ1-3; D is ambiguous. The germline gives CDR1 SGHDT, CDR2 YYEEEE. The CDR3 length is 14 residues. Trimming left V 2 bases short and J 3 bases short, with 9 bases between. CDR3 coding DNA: TGTGCCAGCAGCTTCCGACGGCATGGAAACACCATATATTTT. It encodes CASSFRRHGNTIYF. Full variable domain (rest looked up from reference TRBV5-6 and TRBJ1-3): DAGVTQSPTHLIKTRGQQVTLRCSPKSGHDTVSWYQQALGQGPQFIFQYYEEEERQRGNFPDRFSGHQFPNYSSELNVNALLLGDSALYLCASSFRRHGNTIYFGEGSWLTVV.

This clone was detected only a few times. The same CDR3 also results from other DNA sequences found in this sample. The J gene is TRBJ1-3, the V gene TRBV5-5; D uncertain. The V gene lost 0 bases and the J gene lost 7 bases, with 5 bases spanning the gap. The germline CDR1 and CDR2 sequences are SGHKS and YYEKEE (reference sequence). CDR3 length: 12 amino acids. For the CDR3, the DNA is TGTGCCAGCAGCTTGGCGGGGAACACCATATATTTT. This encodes CASSLAGNTIYF. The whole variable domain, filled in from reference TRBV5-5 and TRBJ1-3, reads DAGVTQSPTHLIKTRGQQVTLRCSPISGHKSVSWYQQVLGQGPQFIFQYYEKEERGRGNFPDRFSARQFPNYSSELNVNALLLGDSALYLCASSLAGNTIYFGEGSWLTVV.

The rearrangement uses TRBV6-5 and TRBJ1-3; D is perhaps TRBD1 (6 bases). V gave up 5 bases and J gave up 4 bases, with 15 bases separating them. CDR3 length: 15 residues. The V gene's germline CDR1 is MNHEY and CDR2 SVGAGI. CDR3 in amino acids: CASSQGRMLGNTIYF. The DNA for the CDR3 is TGTGCCAGCAGTCAGGGGCGGATGCTCGGAAACACCATATATTTT.

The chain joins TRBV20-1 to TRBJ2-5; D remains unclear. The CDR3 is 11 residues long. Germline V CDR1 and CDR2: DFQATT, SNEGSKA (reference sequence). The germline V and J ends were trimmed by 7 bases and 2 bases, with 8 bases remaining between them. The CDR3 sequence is CSGERQETQYF. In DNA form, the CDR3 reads TGCAGTGGAGAGCGACAAGAGACCCAGTACTTC.

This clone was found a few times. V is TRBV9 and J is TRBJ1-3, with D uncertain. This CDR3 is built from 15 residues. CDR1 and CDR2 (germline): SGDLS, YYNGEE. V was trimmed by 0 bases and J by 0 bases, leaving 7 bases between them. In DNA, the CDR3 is TGTGCCAGCAGCGTAGCCGGACTCTCTGGAAACACCATATATTTT. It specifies CASSVAGLSGNTIYF.

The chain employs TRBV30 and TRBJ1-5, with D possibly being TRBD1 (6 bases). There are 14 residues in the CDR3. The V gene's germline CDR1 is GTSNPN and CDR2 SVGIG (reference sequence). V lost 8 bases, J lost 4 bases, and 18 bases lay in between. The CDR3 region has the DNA TGTGCCGGTTCCCAGGGGTTTGGAAATCAGCCCCAGCATTTT. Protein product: CAGSQGFGNQPQHF.

In nucleotides, the CDR3 is TGTGCCAGTATCGGCCCCCCCTTAGTCACTGAAGCTTTCTTT. Amino acids: CASIGPPLVTEAFF. The rearrangement uses TRBV19 and TRBJ1-1; D is uncertain. Germline V gene sequence: CDR1 LNHDA, CDR2 SQIVND (reference sequence). Trimming took 7 bases from V and 4 from J, leaving 16 bases between them. The CDR3 has 14 amino acids.

CDR3 in DNA: TGCGCCAGCAGCCCCTCCTCTAGCGGGGGGGCTACCGGGGAGCTGTTTTTT. This codes for CASSPSSSGGATGELFF. V is TRBV5-1 and J is TRBJ2-2; 12 bases fit TRBD2. With 4 bases clipped from V and 5 bases from J, the junction kept 9 bases outside the gene matches. CDR3 size: 17 residues. The germline V gene encodes CDR1 SGHRS and CDR2 YFSETQ.

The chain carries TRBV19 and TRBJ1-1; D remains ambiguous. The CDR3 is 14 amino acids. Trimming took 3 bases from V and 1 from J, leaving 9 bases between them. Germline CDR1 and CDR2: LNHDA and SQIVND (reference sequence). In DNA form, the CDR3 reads TGTGCCAGTAGTATGAATGCCGCGAACACTGAAGCTTTCTTT. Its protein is CASSMNAANTEAFF. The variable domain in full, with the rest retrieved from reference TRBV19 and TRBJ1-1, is DGGITQSPKYLFRKEGQNVTLSCEQNLNHDAMYWYRQDPGQGLRLIYYSQIVNDFQKGDIAEGYSVSREKKESFPLTVTSAQKNPTAFYLCASSMNAANTEAFFGQGTRLTVV.

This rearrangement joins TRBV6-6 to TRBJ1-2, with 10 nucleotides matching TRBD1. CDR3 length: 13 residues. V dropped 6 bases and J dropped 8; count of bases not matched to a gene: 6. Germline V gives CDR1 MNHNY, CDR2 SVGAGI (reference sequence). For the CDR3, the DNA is TGTGCCAGCAGCGGACAGGGGGTGCAAGGCTACACCTTC. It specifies CASSGQGVQGYTF.

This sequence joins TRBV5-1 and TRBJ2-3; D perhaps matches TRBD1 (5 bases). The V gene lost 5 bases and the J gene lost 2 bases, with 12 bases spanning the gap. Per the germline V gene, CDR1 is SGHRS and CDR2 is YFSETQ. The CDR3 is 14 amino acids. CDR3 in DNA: TGCGCCAGCAGTACTGTCAGGGCCACAGATACGCAGTATTTT. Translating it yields CASSTVRATDTQYF.

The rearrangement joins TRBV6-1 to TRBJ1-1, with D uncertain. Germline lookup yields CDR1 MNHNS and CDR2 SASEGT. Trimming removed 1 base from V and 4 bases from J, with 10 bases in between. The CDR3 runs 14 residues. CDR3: CASSEERGPTEAFF. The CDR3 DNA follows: TGTGCCAGCAGTGAAGAACGTGGGCCCACTGAAGCTTTCTTT.

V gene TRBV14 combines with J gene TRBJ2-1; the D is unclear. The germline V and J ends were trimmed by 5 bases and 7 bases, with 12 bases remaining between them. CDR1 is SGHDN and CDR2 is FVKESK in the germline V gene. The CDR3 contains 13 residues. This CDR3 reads CASSSNWLNEQFF. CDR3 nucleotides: TGTGCCAGCAGCTCAAATTGGTTGAATGAGCAGTTCTTC.

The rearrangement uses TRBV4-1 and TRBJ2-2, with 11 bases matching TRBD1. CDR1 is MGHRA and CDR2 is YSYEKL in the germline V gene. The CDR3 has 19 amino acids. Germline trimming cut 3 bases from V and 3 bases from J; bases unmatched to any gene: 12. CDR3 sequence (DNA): TGCGCCAGCAGCCATCCCCTAGGAGGGACAGGGGGGTACACCGGGGAGCTGTTTTTT. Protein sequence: CASSHPLGGTGGYTGELFF.

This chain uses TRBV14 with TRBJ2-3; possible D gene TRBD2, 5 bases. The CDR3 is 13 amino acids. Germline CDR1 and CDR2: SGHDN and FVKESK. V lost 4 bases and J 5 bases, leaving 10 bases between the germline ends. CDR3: CASSLDGVDTQYF. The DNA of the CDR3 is TGTGCCAGCAGCCTAGACGGGGTAGATACGCAGTATTTT.

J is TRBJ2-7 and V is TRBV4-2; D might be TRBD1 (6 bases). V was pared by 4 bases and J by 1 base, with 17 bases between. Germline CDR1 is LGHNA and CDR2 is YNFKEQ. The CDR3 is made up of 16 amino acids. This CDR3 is CASSPETGKSSYEQYF. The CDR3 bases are TGTGCCAGCAGCCCAGAAACAGGGAAATCATCCTACGAGCAGTACTTC.

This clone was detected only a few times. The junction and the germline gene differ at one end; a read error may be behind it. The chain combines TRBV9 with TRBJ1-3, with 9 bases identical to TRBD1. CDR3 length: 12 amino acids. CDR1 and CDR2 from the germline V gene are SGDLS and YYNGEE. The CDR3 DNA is TGTGCCAGCAGCCTCTCACAGGGGGCTTTACATTTT. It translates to CASSLSQGALHF.

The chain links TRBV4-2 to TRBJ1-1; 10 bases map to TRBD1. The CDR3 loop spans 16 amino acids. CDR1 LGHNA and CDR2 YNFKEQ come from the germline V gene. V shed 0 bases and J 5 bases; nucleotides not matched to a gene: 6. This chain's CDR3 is CASSQDWDRGGTEAFF. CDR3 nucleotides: TGTGCCAGCAGCCAAGATTGGGACAGGGGCGGGACTGAAGCTTTCTTT.

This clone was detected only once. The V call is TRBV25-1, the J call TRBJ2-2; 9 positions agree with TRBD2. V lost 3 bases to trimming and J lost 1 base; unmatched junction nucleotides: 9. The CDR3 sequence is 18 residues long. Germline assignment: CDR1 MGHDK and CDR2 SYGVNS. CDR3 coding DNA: TGTGCCAGCAGTGATCCTAGCGGGGCCTTATTGAACACCGGGGAGCTGTTTTTT. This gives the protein CASSDPSGALLNTGELFF.

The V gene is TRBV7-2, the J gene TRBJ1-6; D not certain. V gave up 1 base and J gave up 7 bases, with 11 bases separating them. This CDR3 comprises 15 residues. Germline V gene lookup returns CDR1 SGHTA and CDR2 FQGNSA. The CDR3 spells CASSLVGIRNSPLHF. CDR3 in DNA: TGTGCCAGCAGCTTAGTGGGGATCCGAAATTCACCCCTCCACTTT.

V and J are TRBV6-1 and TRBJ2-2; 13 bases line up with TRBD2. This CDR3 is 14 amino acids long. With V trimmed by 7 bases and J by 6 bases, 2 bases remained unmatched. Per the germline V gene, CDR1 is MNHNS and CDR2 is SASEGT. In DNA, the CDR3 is TGTGCCAGCACCACTAGCGGGGGGGCCGGGGAGCTGTTTTTT. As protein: CASTTSGGAGELFF.

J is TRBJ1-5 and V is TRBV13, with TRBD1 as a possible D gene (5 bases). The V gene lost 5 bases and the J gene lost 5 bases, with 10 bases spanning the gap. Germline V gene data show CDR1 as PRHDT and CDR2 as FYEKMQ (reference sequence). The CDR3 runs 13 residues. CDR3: CASSRGDYQPQHF. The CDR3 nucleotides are TGTGCCAGCAGCCGGGGGGACTATCAGCCCCAGCATTTT.

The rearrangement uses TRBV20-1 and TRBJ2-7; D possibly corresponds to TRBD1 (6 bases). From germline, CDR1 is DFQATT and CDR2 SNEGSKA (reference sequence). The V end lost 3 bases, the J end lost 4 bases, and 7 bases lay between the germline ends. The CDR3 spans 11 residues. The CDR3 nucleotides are TGCAGTGCTAGGGGGGCGTACGAGCAGTACTTC. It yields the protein CSARGAYEQYF.